This record covers a single TCR beta chain. Its antigen is as yet unknown. These data originate in a study of naive and memory T cell subsets. Overall study results and limits: A few larger clonotypes appeared in naive repertoires, especially CD8, possibly memory cells re-expressing CD45RA.

An equimolar mix of two oligonucleotides served as the beta constant-region primer for TRBC1 and TRBC2. Four rounds of PCR amplified the ligated cDNA using nested alpha and beta constant-region primers plus SP2. TCRdb re-analysed the UMI-ligation and nested PCR reads in MiXCR, keeping a single row per CDR3 protein. The sample holds over 110,000 distinct CDR3 sequences, approximately 21% seen once. From germline, CDR1 is SSHAT and CDR2 FNYEAQ (reference sequence). Trimming shortened V by 2 bases and J by 0 bases, and 4 bases separated the two germline ends. The CDR3 runs to 13 residues. The genes are TRBV7-7 and TRBJ1-1, with no clear D. Sequencing was performed on naive CD8+ T cells from blood. The TCR originated in a human donor in good health. The CDR3 DNA sequence: TGTGCCAGCAGCTTAAGCGTGAACACTGAAGCTTTCTTT. This sequence encodes CASSLSVNTEAFF.